A single sample is the source of the 12 T cell receptor beta chains below, sequenced in a study of post-analysis software for immune sequencing data. Notes on the study in general: Five or six TRBV segments appeared more often in patients than in controls, and TRBV5-6, TRBV5-1 and TRBV20-1 were among these.

Unique molecular identifiers featured in each of the TCR beta cDNA libraries. In TCRdb, the PCR reads were re-called with MiXCR into one record per CDR3 protein. This table has some 890,000 distinct CDR3 sequences, approximately 57% appearing once. These receptors lack a known antigen. The specimen was blood. Source of these receptors: a girl between 10 and 17 years old with multiple sclerosis.

This clonotype was recorded a few times. Here the CDR3 DNA reads TGTGCCAGCAGTTTTGGCAGGGGGCATTTAGATACGCAGTATTTT. Translating it yields CASSFGRGHLDTQYF. The V call is TRBV27, the J call TRBJ2-3, with 8 bases fitting TRBD1. This CDR3 spans 15 amino acids. Germline V gene data show CDR1 as MNHEY and CDR2 as SMNVEV (reference sequence). J was trimmed by 5 bases and V by 3 bases; bases with no gene match: 7.

The chain employs TRBV20-1 and TRBJ2-5; tentatively, D is TRBD2 (6 bases). The CDR3 totals 13 residues. Trimming took off 7 bases at V and 4 bases at J, with 16 bases between the two ends. CDR1 and CDR2 from the germline V gene are DFQATT and SNEGSKA (reference sequence). CDR3 DNA: TGCAGTGGGTCGGGACTCTCCCTAGAGACCCAGTACTTC. It encodes CSGSGLSLETQYF.

The chain recombines TRBV5-4 with TRBJ2-6, with 8 positions matching TRBD1. The CDR3 totals 16 residues. V dropped 0 bases and J dropped 4; count of bases not matched to a gene: 3. Germline lookup yields CDR1 SGHNT and CDR2 YYREEE (reference sequence). As DNA, the CDR3 is TGTGCCAGCAGCTTGGGGACAGGGAACGGGGCCAACGTCCTGACTTTC. The encoded protein is CASSLGTGNGANVLTF.

The rearrangement joins TRBV5-5 to TRBJ2-3; possible D gene TRBD2, 5 bases. With 0 bases removed from V and 3 bases from J, the gap between germline ends came to 11 bases. The V gene's germline CDR1 is SGHKS and CDR2 YYEKEE (reference sequence). The CDR3 runs to 15 residues. The DNA for the CDR3 is TGTGCCAGCAGCTTGGCCTCGGGATATACAGATACGCAGTATTTT. Translating it yields CASSLASGYTDTQYF.

This clonotype came up a few times. This rearrangement joins TRBV20-1 to TRBJ2-5; D may be TRBD1 (5 bases). V was cut by 2 bases and J by 4 bases, with 14 bases left in between. The germline gives CDR1 DFQATT, CDR2 SNEGSKA (reference sequence). This CDR3 is built from 14 residues. CDR3 nucleotides: TGCAGTGCTAGACCCAGGGCACGCCGAGAGACCCAGTACTTC. As protein: CSARPRARRETQYF.

The chain couples TRBV7-9 to TRBJ2-7; no definite D call. The J call may be faulty, since TRBJ2-5 better matches the DNA end. The length of the CDR3 is 13 residues. CDR1 and CDR2 (germline): SEHNR, FQNEAQ (reference sequence). The CDR3 is CASSFPRAETQYF. DNA for the CDR3: TGTGCCAGCAGCTTTCCCCGAGCAGAGACCCAGTACTTC.

As for this clonotype: A much bigger clone sits one base away, suggesting this may be a read error. The rearrangement joins TRBV29-1 to TRBJ2-5; D possibly corresponds to TRBD1 (6 bases). The CDR3 is made up of 12 amino acids. The germline CDR1 and CDR2 sequences are SQVTM and ANQGSEA. The V gene lost 3 bases and the J gene lost 4 bases, with 9 bases spanning the gap. DNA of the CDR3: TGCAGCGTTGATGAAGGGGGAGAGACCCAGTACTTC. Translated: CSVDEGGETQYF.

This clonotype has a handful of counts. V gene TRBV20-1 combines with J gene TRBJ2-1; 8 nucleotides align to TRBD2. CDR1 and CDR2 from the germline V gene are DFQATT and SNEGSKA (reference sequence). CDR3 size: 15 residues. V shed 2 bases, J shed 7 bases, and the junction held 10 bases outside the gene matches. CDR3 coding DNA: TGCAGTGCTAGACTCCGTAGCGGGATAAGAAATGAGCAGTTCTTC. Encoded protein: CSARLRSGIRNEQFF.

This clonotype has a handful of counts. V is TRBV4-1 and J is TRBJ1-2; D is ambiguous. Germline values: CDR1 MGHRA, CDR2 YSYEKL. The V end lost 5 bases, the J end lost 7 bases, and 8 bases lay between the germline ends. The CDR3 is 11 residues long. CDR3 residues: CASSSLGGYTF. CDR3 coding DNA: TGCGCCAGCAGCTCCCTGGGTGGCTACACCTTC.

The chain carries TRBV12-3 or TRBV12-4 and TRBJ2-1, with 7 bases that match TRBD1. This CDR3 comprises 14 residues. Unmatched junction bases numbered 10, after V lost 7 bases and J lost 7 bases. The CDR3 is CASTEGQRRNEQFF. The CDR3 DNA reads TGTGCCAGCACCGAGGGACAGAGGAGAAATGAGCAGTTCTTC.

The rearrangement links TRBV29-1 to TRBJ1-5, with D unresolved. The germline V gene has CDR1 SQVTM and CDR2 ANQGSEA. This CDR3 region has 13 residues. V was clipped by 7 bases and J by 10 bases, with 20 bases between them. The CDR3: CSAAEAPRQPQHF. The CDR3, as DNA: TGCAGCGCCGCCGAGGCGCCCCGTCAACCCCAGCATTTT.

The chain employs TRBV12-3 or TRBV12-4 and TRBJ2-7; 7 bases match TRBD1. With 5 bases clipped from V and 6 bases from J, the junction kept 10 bases outside the gene matches. This CDR3 spans 14 amino acids. The CDR3 reads CASSQGGRDLEQYF. CDR3 in DNA: TGTGCCAGCAGTCAAGGGGGCAGGGACCTCGAGCAGTACTTC.